This TCR beta chain was observed in a study of post-analysis software for immune sequencing data. Study-wide context: Multiple sclerosis in the patients followed relapsing-remitting, secondary progressive and progressive-relapsing courses.

This clonotype was observed a handful of times. Its specificity is not known. Findings and limits, study-wide: Samples from a shared batch, those prepared together, strongly co-clustered by F measure. Patients carried a few TRBV segments more frequently than controls did, and TRBV5-6, TRBV5-1 and TRBV20-1 were among them. Multiple sclerosis patients showed significantly lower normalized Chao1 diversity than controls did.

The CDR3 covers 15 residues. Germline lookup yields CDR1 SQVTM and CDR2 ANQGSEA. V dropped 4 bases and J dropped 2 bases, with 15 bases sitting between them. TCR beta cDNA libraries had unique molecular identifiers. Each CDR3 protein gets one entry after TCRdb re-called the PCR reads with MiXCR. The sample has about 260,000 distinct CDR3 sequences; 30% to 45% are singletons. The sequencing input was blood. The chain combines TRBV29-1 with TRBJ2-1, with D perhaps TRBD2 (5 bases). The TCR was taken from a girl aged 10 to 17 with multiple sclerosis. The CDR3 DNA reads as TGCAGCGTTGCTCTCGCCGGGAAGCCCTACAATGAGCAGTTCTTC. This translates into CSVALAGKPYNEQFF.